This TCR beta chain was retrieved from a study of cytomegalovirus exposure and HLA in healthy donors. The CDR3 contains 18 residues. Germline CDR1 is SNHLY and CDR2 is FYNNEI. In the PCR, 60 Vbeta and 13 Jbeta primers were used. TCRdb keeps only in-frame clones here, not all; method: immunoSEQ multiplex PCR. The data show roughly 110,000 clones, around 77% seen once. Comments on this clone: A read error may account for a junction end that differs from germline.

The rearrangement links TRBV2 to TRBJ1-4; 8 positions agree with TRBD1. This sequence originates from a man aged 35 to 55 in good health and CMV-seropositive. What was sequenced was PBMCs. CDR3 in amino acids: CASRRGGAGGSGEEKLLF. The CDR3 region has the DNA TGTGCCAGCAGGAGGGGGGGGGCAGGGGGCAGTGGAGAGGAAAAACTGCTTTTT.